Listed below are T cell receptor beta chains from one sample, sequenced in a study of human T cells and chemical hapten exposure. TCRdb used MiXCR to reprocess the RACE reads, holding one entry per CDR3 protein. The sample shows roughly 200,000 distinct CDR3 sequences, more than 20% of them seen only once. The material sequenced was whole blood, taken in connection with sensitization to the hapten diphenylcyclopropenone (DPC). These receptors were obtained from a woman aged 45 to 65 with alopecia areata. Some clones in this sample may be carry-over from other donors' samples. Each CDR3 is given with its conserved first and last residue. D genes are given only for firm matches. Clone size, where shown, is once, few, many, or a class for clones that have expanded.

size	D	J	V	CDR3	DNA
many	NA	TRBJ2-7	TRBV12-3/TRBV12-4	CASSSHREYEQYF	TGTGCCAGCAGTTCCCACAGGGAGTACGAGCAGTACTTC
NA	NA	TRBJ2-3	TRBV28	CASSIAFRGGDTQYF	TGTGCCAGCAGTATAGCGTTCCGGGGTGGAGATACGCAGTATTTT
NA	TRBD2	TRBJ2-7	TRBV5-1	CASSQSGRAYEQYF	TGCGCCAGCAGCCAGAGCGGGAGAGCGTACGAGCAGTACTTC
few	NA	TRBJ1-1	TRBV20-1	CSAVRQPLAEAFF	TGCAGTGCTGTCCGACAGCCCCTCGCTGAAGCTTTCTTT
NA	NA	TRBJ2-3	TRBV7-2	CASSLVSGSTDTQYF	TGTGCCAGCAGCTTAGTAAGTGGAAGCACAGATACGCAGTATTTT
few	TRBD2	TRBJ2-1	TRBV20-1	CSAESTSIPSNEQFF	TGCAGTGCCGAATCGACTAGCATCCCCTCCAATGAGCAGTTCTTC
NA	NA	TRBJ2-7	TRBV9	CASSVGFRTYEQYF	TGTGCCAGCAGCGTGGGATTCCGGACCTACGAGCAGTACTTC
NA	NA	TRBJ1-1	TRBV10-3	CAITPHRVSNTEAFF	TGTGCCATCACTCCACACAGGGTTTCGAACACTGAAGCTTTCTTT
NA	NA	TRBJ2-5	TRBV6-5	CASTRPYQETQYF	TGTGCCAGCACCAGACCGTACCAAGAGACCCAGTACTTC
once	TRBD2	TRBJ2-7	TRBV5-1	CASSLRGTSGYEQYF	TGCGCCAGCAGCTTGCGTGGGACTAGCGGCTACGAGCAGTACTTC
few	NA	TRBJ2-3	TRBV29-1	CSVVRGTHPFTQYF	TGCAGCGTTGTTCGAGGCACCCACCCTTTTACGCAGTATTTT
few	TRBD2	TRBJ2-1	TRBV10-3	CATAGTSGSSYNEQFF	TGTGCCACTGCCGGGACTAGCGGGAGCTCCTACAATGAGCAGTTCTTC
NA	TRBD1	TRBJ2-3	TRBV24-1	CATSQTGGTDTQYF	TGTGCCACCAGCCAGACAGGGGGCACAGATACGCAGTATTTT
few	TRBD2	TRBJ2-2	TRBV20-1	CSARVTRLAGALRNTGELFF	TGCAGTGCTAGAGTAACTCGACTAGCGGGAGCTCTCCGAAACACCGGGGAGCTGTTTTTT
NA	NA	TRBJ1-4	TRBV5-1	CASSLGGRTNEKLFF	TGCGCCAGCAGCTTGGGGGGCCGAACTAATGAAAAACTGTTTTTT
NA	TRBD2	TRBJ2-3	TRBV5-1	CASSEGLANTDTQYF	TGCGCCAGCAGCGAAGGACTAGCGAACACAGATACGCAGTATTTT
NA	NA	TRBJ2-1	TRBV4-1	CASSQEGSNEQFF	TGCGCCAGCAGCCAAGAGGGTAGCAATGAGCAGTTCTTC
NA	NA	TRBJ2-3	TRBV27	CASSLLQGLTDTQYF	TGTGCCAGCAGTTTATTACAGGGACTGACAGATACGCAGTATTTT
few	TRBD1	TRBJ2-7	TRBV7-2	CASSFDRGATYEQYF	TGTGCCAGCAGCTTCGACAGGGGCGCGACCTACGAGCAGTACTTC
few	NA	TRBJ1-3	TRBV3-1	CASSQDHSGNTIYF	TGTGCCAGCAGCCAAGACCACTCTGGAAACACCATATATTTT
NA	TRBD2	TRBJ2-1	TRBV6-2/TRBV6-3	CASSYSSGSGYEQFF	TGTGCCAGCAGTTACTCGAGCGGGAGTGGGTATGAGCAGTTCTTC
NA	TRBD2	TRBJ2-1	TRBV2	CATGGEGSYNEQFF	TGTGCGACCGGGGGGGAGGGCTCCTACAATGAGCAGTTCTTC
NA	NA	TRBJ2-7	TRBV29-1	CSVRLRDEQYF	TGCAGCGTTCGGTTAAGGGACGAGCAGTACTTC
NA	NA	TRBJ1-1	TRBV3-1	CASSQPQGVAFF	TGTGCCAGCAGTCAACCACAGGGAGTGGCTTTCTTT
NA	NA	TRBJ1-2	TRBV11-3	CASSITGSGYTF	TGTGCCAGCAGCATTACAGGATCGGGCTACACCTTC
NA	NA	TRBJ2-1	TRBV27	CASSLNGIYNEQFF	TGTGCCAGCAGTTTAAACGGTATTTACAATGAGCAGTTCTTC
NA	NA	TRBJ2-7	TRBV12-3/TRBV12-4	CASSFGINYEQYF	TGTGCCAGCAGTTTCGGAATAAACTACGAGCAGTACTTC
few	NA	TRBJ2-2	TRBV7-2	CASSMDWGGELFF	TGTGCCAGCAGCATGGACTGGGGCGGGGAGCTGTTTTTT
NA	NA	TRBJ1-6	TRBV6-6	CASSYTPEGENSPLHF	TGTGCCAGCAGTTACACCCCGGAAGGGGAGAATTCACCCCTCCACTTT
NA	NA	TRBJ1-1	TRBV29-1	CSVVGTNTEAFF	TGCAGCGTTGTAGGCACCAACACTGAAGCTTTCTTT
few	NA	TRBJ1-2	TRBV27	CASSLSGTPNYGYTF	TGTGCCAGCAGTTTATCGGGGACACCCAACTATGGCTACACCTTC
few	TRBD2	TRBJ2-1	TRBV7-8	CASSREPGLRNEQFF	TGTGCCAGCAGTAGAGAGCCGGGACTAAGAAATGAGCAGTTCTTC
NA	TRBD1	TRBJ1-1	TRBV5-1	CASSPTGGRTEAFF	TGCGCCAGCAGCCCAACAGGGGGGAGAACTGAAGCTTTCTTT
few	TRBD2	TRBJ2-7	TRBV5-5	CASSPGLAGDYEQYF	TGTGCCAGCAGCCCCGGACTAGCGGGAGATTACGAGCAGTACTTC
NA	NA	TRBJ2-6	TRBV20-1	CSARGARGSGANVLTF	TGCAGTGCTAGAGGGGCGCGGGGCTCTGGGGCCAACGTCCTGACTTTC